The 10 T cell receptor beta chains reported below all come from one sample, sequenced in a study of blood T cell repertoires in COVID-19. Data came from immunoSEQ multiplex PCR; TCRdb stores just in-frame clones and leaves some out. The sample contains 450,000 to 500,000 clones, about nine tenths of which appear only once. Specimen: PBMCs or T cells enriched from blood (not recorded which). These receptors were collected from a woman younger than 35 who had recovered from COVID-19.

The chain has TRBV11-2 and TRBJ2-1; TRBD1 might be the D (6 bases). This CDR3 contains 13 residues. Trimming left V 4 bases short and J 8 bases short, with 12 bases between. The germline CDR1 and CDR2 sequences are SGHAT and FQNNGV. For the CDR3, the DNA is TGTGCCAGCAGCTCAGAACAGGGTGATGAGCAGTTCTTC. Translation: CASSSEQGDEQFF.

V and J are TRBV12-3 or TRBV12-4 and TRBJ2-5; D is ambiguous. Trimming removed 1 base from V and 3 bases from J, with 6 bases in between. CDR3 length: 13 amino acids. CDR3 sequence (DNA): TGTGCCAGCAGTTTAGTCCAGGAAGAGACCCAGTACTTC. It is translated as CASSLVQEETQYF.

The chain recombines TRBV7-9 with TRBJ1-2; D is unresolved. Germline-derived CDR1 and CDR2 are SEHNR and FQNEAQ (reference sequence). Trimming cost V 3 bases and J 3 bases, with 8 bases left between them. This CDR3 has 13 amino acids. The CDR3 sequence: CASSFGEYYGYTF. In nucleotides, the CDR3 is TGTGCCAGCAGCTTTGGGGAGTACTATGGCTACACCTTC.

This chain joins TRBV3-1 (or the pseudogene TRBV3-2) and TRBJ2-7; unclear D gene. The germline gives CDR1 LGHDT, CDR2 YNNKEL (reference sequence). The CDR3 totals 13 residues. Deletions cut 4 bases from V and 6 bases from J, with 13 bases between. The CDR3 DNA follows: TGTGCCAGCAGCCTAAAAAATAGCCGCGAGCAGTACTTC. This translates into CASSLKNSREQYF.

The CDR3: CASRPKTGVTEAFF. DNA of the CDR3: TGTGCCAGCAGACCCAAGACAGGGGTAACTGAAGCTTTCTTT. The chain couples TRBV7-2 to TRBJ1-1, with 8 nucleotides matching TRBD1. The J segment lost 5 bases and the V segment lost 6 bases, leaving 8 bases of the junction unmatched. The CDR3 spans 14 residues. The germline V gene encodes CDR1 SGHTA and CDR2 FQGNSA.

V is TRBV7-9 and J is TRBJ2-5, with a tentative D call TRBD2 (6 bases). In germline, CDR1 is SEHNR, CDR2 FQNEAQ (reference sequence). Trimming left V 1 base short and J 2 bases short, with 8 bases between. The CDR3 runs to 14 residues. The CDR3 DNA follows: TGTGCCAGCAGCTTAGTCGGGGGACAAGAGACCCAGTACTTC. Translated: CASSLVGGQETQYF. Complete variable domain (other parts from reference TRBV7-9 and TRBJ2-5): DTGVSQNPRHKITKRGQNVTFRCDPISEHNRLYWYRQTLGQGPEFLTYFQNEAQLEKSRLLSDRFSAERPKGSFSTLEIQRTEQGDSAMYLCASSLVGGQETQYFGPGTRLLVL.

This chain joins TRBV27 and TRBJ1-2; tentative D call: TRBD1 (6 bases). The CDR3 consists of 15 residues. Germline assignment: CDR1 MNHEY and CDR2 SMNVEV (reference sequence). Trimming left V 6 bases short and J 6 bases short, with 20 bases between. The CDR3 sequence: CASSLVKGGRDGYTF. Here the CDR3 DNA reads TGTGCCAGCAGCCTAGTAAAGGGGGGGCGTGATGGCTACACCTTC.

This chain joins TRBV27 and TRBJ1-6, with no clear D. Germline CDR1 MNHEY, CDR2 SMNVEV (reference sequence). V shed 3 bases and J shed 9 bases, with 12 bases lying between them. The CDR3 runs 14 residues. CDR3 sequence: CASSLGGLISPLHF. CDR3 sequence (DNA): TGTGCCAGCAGTTTGGGTGGGCTTATTTCACCCCTCCACTTT.

The CDR3, as DNA: TGTGCCAGCACGCCCGGGGGAGGGGGCCAAGAGACCCAGTACTTC. Translation gives CASTPGGGGQETQYF. This chain uses TRBV6-6 with TRBJ2-5; maybe TRBD2 (7 bases). V was clipped by 7 bases and J by 1 base, with 16 bases between them. Germline V lookup: CDR1 MNHNY, CDR2 SVGAGI (reference sequence). The CDR3 sequence is 15 residues long.

The chain has TRBV7-9 and TRBJ1-2; the match to TRBD1 covers 8 bases. V dropped 1 base and J dropped 3; count of bases not matched to a gene: 4. The CDR3 loop spans 15 amino acids. CDR1 and CDR2 (germline): SEHNR, FQNEAQ (reference sequence). Written as DNA, the CDR3 is TGTGCCAGCAGCTTAGGGGACAGGCCCGACTATGGCTACACCTTC. Translation: CASSLGDRPDYGYTF.